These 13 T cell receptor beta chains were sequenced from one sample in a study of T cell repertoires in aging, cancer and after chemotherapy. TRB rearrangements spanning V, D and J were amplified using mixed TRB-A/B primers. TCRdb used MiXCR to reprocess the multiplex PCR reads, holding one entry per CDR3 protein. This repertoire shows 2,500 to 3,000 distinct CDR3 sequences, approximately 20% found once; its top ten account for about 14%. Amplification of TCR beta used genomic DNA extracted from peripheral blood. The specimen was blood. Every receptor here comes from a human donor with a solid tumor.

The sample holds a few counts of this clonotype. The CDR3 DNA is TGCGCCAGCAGCCCCCAAGTGAGTTCTGAGACCCAGTACTTC. Its protein product is CASSPQVSSETQYF. This chain joins TRBV5-1 and TRBJ2-5; D is uncertain. CDR1 SGHRS and CDR2 YFSETQ come from the germline V gene. The CDR3 length is 14 residues. Trimming left V 4 bases short and J 5 bases short, with 15 bases between.

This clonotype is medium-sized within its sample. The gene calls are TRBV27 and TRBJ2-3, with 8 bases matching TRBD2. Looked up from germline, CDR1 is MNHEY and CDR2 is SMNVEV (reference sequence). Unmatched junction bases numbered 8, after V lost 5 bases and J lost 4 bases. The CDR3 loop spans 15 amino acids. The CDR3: CASSPRGGAPDTQYF. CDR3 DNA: TGTGCCAGCAGTCCACGGGGGGGGGCCCCAGATACGCAGTATTTT.

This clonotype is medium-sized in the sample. The CDR3 protein is CASSTQGSYEQYF. The DNA for the CDR3 is TGTGCCAGCAGTACACAGGGAAGCTACGAGCAGTACTTC. The gene calls are TRBV6-5 and TRBJ2-7; TRBD1 is a possible D gene (6 bases). Trimming stripped 5 bases from V and 3 bases from J, with 11 bases between. Germline V gene sequence: CDR1 MNHEY, CDR2 SVGAGI. This CDR3 has 13 residues.

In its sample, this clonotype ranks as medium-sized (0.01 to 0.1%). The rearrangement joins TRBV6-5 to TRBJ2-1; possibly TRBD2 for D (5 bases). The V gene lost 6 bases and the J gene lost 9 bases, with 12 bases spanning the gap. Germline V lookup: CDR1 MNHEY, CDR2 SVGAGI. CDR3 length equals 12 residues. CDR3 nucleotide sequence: TGTGCCAGCAGGTCGGAGGCCAGTGAGCAGTTCTTC. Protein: CASRSEASEQFF.

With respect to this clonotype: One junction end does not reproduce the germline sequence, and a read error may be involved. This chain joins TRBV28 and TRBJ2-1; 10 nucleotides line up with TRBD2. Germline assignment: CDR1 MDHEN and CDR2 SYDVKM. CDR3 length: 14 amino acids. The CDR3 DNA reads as TGTGCCAGCAGTCCATCTAGCGGGAGCCCATCTGGGATCTTC. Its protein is CASSPSSGSPSGIF.

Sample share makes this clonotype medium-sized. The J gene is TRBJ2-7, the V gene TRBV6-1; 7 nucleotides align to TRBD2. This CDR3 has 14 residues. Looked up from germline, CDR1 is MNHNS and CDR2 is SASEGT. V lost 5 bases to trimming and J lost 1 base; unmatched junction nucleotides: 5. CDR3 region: CASSPPAGSYEQYF. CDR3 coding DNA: TGTGCCAGCAGTCCCCCAGCGGGGTCCTACGAGCAGTACTTC.

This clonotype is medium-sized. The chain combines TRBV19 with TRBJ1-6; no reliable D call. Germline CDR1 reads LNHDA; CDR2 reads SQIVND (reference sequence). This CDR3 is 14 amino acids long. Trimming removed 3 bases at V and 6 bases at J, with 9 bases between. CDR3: CASSIFGINSPLHF. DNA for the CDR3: TGTGCCAGTAGTATTTTTGGAATTAATTCACCCCTCCACTTT.

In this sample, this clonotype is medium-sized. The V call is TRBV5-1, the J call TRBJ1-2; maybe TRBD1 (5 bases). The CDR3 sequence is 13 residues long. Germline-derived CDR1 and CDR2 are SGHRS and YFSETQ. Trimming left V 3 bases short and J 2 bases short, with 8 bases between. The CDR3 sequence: CASSWEGNYGYTF. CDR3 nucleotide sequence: TGCGCCAGCAGCTGGGAGGGGAACTATGGCTACACCTTC.

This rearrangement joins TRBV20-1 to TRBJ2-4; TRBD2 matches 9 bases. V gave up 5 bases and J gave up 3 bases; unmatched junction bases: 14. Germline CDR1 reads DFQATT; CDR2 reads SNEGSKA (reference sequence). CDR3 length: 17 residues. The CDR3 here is CSARDPPSGEYKNIQYF. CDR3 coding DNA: TGCAGTGCTCGGGATCCCCCTAGCGGGGAGTACAAAAACATTCAGTACTTC.

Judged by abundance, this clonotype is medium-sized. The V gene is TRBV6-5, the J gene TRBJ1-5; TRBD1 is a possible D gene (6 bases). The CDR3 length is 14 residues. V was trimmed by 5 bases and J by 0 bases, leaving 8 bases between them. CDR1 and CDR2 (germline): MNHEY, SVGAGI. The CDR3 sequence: CASSRTDSNQPQHF. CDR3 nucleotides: TGTGCCAGCAGTAGGACAGATAGCAATCAGCCCCAGCATTTT.

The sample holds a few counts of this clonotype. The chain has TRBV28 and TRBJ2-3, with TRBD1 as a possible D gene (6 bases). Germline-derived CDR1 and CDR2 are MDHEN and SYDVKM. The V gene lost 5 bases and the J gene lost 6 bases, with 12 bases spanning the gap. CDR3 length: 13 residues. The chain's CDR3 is CASSVGARDTQYF. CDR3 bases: TGTGCCAGCAGTGTGGGGGCGCGGGATACGCAGTATTTT.

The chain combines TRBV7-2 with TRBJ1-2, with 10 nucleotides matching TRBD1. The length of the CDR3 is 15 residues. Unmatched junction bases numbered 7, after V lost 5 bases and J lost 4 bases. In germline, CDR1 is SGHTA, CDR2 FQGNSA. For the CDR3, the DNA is TGTGCCAGCAGCCTTCGACAGGGGGCAAGCTATGGCTACACCTTC. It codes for CASSLRQGASYGYTF.

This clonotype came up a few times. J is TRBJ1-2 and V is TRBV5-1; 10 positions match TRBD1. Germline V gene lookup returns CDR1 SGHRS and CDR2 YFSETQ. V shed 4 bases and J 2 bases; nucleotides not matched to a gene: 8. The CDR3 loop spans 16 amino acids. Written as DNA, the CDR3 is TGCGCCAGCAGCCGGGTTGGGACAGGGGAAAACTATGGCTACACCTTC. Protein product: CASSRVGTGENYGYTF.